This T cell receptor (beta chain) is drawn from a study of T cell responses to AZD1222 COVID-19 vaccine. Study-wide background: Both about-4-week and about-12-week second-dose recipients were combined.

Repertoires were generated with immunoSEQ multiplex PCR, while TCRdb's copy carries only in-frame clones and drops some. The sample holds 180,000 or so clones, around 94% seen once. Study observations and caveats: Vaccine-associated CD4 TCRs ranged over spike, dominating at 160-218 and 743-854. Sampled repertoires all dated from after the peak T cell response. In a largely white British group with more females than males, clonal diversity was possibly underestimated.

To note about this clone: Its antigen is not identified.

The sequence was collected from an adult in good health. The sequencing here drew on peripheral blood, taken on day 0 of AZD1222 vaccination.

The CDR3 DNA sequence: TGTGCCAGTAGTCCCTTAGCGGGAAACACAGATACGCAGTATTTT. It translates to CASSPLAGNTDTQYF. The gene calls are TRBV19 and TRBJ2-3, with 8 positions matching TRBD2. CDR1 and CDR2 (germline): LNHDA, SQIVND (reference sequence). CDR3 length: 15 residues. The V gene end was trimmed by 5 bases and the J gene end by 2 bases; junction bases not matched to a gene: 6.